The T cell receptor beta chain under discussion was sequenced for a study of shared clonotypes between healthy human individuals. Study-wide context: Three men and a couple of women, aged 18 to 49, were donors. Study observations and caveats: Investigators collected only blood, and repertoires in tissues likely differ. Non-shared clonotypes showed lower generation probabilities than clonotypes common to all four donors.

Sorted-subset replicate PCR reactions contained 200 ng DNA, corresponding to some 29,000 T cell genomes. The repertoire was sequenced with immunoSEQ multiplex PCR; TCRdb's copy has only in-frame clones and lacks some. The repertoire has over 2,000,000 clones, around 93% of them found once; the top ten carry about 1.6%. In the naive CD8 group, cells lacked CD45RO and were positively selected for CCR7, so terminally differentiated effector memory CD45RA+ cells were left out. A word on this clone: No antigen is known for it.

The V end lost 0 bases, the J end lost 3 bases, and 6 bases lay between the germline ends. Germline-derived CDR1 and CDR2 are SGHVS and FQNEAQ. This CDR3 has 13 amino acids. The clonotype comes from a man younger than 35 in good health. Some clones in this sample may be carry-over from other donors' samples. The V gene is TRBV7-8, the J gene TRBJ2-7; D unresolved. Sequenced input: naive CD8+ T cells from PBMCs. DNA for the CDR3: TGTGCCAGCAGCTTAGCGCCAGGCTACGAGCAGTACTTC. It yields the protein CASSLAPGYEQYF.